This T cell receptor beta chain was sequenced for a study of T cell responses to AZD1222 COVID-19 vaccine. Study background: Pooled samples include second doses given at about 4 or 12 weeks.

The table came from immunoSEQ multiplex PCR; TCRdb's copy has only in-frame clones and leaves some out. Of 150,000 or so clones listed, around 90% were seen once; the top ten hold about 20%. Losses at the gene ends were 4 bases for V and 5 bases for J; bases not matched to a gene: 10. The germline CDR1 and CDR2 sequences are SGHRS and YFSETQ. This CDR3 is 15 amino acids long. The specimen was peripheral blood, collected on day 0 of AZD1222 vaccination. The chain recombines TRBV5-1 with TRBJ2-7; 9 bases are a match to TRBD1. The sequence was obtained from an adult in good health. CDR3 in DNA: TGCGCCAGCAGCACCAGCCCCGGGACAGGGAACGAGCAGTACTTC. Translated, it gives CASSTSPGTGNEQYF.